This passage covers 26 T cell receptor beta chains from one sample sequenced in a study of cytomegalovirus exposure and HLA in healthy donors. Sequencing used immunoSEQ multiplex PCR; TCRdb keeps in-frame clones, though not all of them. The sample has tens of thousands of clones, approximately 95% seen once. Sequencing was performed on PBMCs. The receptors were sampled from a woman aged 18 to 35 in good health and CMV-seropositive.

The chain has TRBV29-1 and TRBJ2-3, with a possible D match to TRBD1 (6 bases). Germline V lookup: CDR1 SQVTM, CDR2 ANQGSEA. The CDR3 contains 13 residues. V was pared by 6 bases and J by 14 bases, with 24 bases between. The CDR3 coding sequence is TGCAGCGTAGGGGGTGTGGTGACCCGTTTTAGGTATTTT. This codes for CSVGGVVTRFRYF.

The rearrangement joins TRBV7-9 to TRBJ1-1; tentative D call: TRBD1 (5 bases). Trimming took off 2 bases at V and 0 bases at J, with 10 bases between the two ends. Germline-derived CDR1 and CDR2 are SEHNR and FQNEAQ (reference sequence). This CDR3 is 15 amino acids long. The CDR3, as DNA: TGTGCCAGCAGCTTAACCGCGGGGCTGAACACTGAAGCTTTCTTT. Protein: CASSLTAGLNTEAFF.

The DNA for the CDR3 is TGTGCCAGCAGTTTTAAGGACACCCTCTACGAGCAGTACTTC. Protein sequence: CASSFKDTLYEQYF. The chain is built from TRBV27 and TRBJ2-7, with a tentative D call TRBD1 (5 bases). Germline CDR1 reads MNHEY; CDR2 reads SMNVEV (reference sequence). V was cut by 3 bases and J by 3 bases, with 12 bases left in between. This CDR3 is built from 14 residues.

This chain joins TRBV4-2 and TRBJ1-5, with D uncertain. The CDR3 loop spans 18 amino acids. V was shortened by 1 base and J by 1 base, with 17 bases between the two germline ends. Germline assignment: CDR1 LGHNA and CDR2 YNFKEQ. Here the CDR3 reads CASSQVGLEGASNQPQHF. The CDR3 DNA is TGTGCCAGCAGCCAAGTCGGTTTGGAGGGCGCGAGCAATCAGCCCCAGCATTTT.

The gene calls are TRBV6-5 and TRBJ2-1, with D possibly matching TRBD1 (5 bases). Trimming left V 9 bases short and J 9 bases short, with 15 bases between. The CDR3 loop spans 12 amino acids. Germline values: CDR1 MNHEY, CDR2 SVGAGI. DNA for the CDR3: TGTGCCAGTCAGTCAGGGTTGGGTGAGCAGTTCTTC. Protein sequence: CASQSGLGEQFF.

The V gene is TRBV5-8, the J gene TRBJ2-5; D is unresolved. V was pared by 1 base and J by 5 bases, with 9 bases between. The length of the CDR3 is 13 residues. The germline gives CDR1 SGHTS, CDR2 YDEGEE. CDR3 in amino acids: CASSLIRGETQYF. DNA for the CDR3: TGTGCCAGCAGCTTGATTCGCGGCGAGACCCAGTACTTC. Supplemented by reference TRBV5-8 and TRBJ2-5, the full variable domain reads EAGVTQSPTHLIKTRGQQATLRCSPISGHTSVYWYQQALGLGLQFLLWYDEGEERNRGNFPPRFSGRQFPNYSSELNVNALELEDSALYLCASSLIRGETQYFGPGTRLLVL.

The chain links TRBV19 to TRBJ1-5, with a weak D call TRBD1 (6 bases). Trimming cost V 8 bases and J 6 bases, with 20 bases left between them. CDR1 and CDR2 from the germline V gene are LNHDA and SQIVND (reference sequence). This CDR3 has 15 amino acids. CDR3: CASGPLLGGGQPQHF. DNA of the CDR3: TGTGCCAGTGGCCCGCTACTTGGGGGCGGTCAGCCCCAGCATTTT.

The rearrangement uses TRBV19 and TRBJ1-2; a weak D match, TRBD1 (5 bases). The germline CDR1 and CDR2 sequences are LNHDA and SQIVND (reference sequence). The CDR3 is made up of 15 amino acids. With 5 bases removed from V and 1 base from J, the gap between germline ends came to 14 bases. This CDR3 reads CASSRQGWGNYGYTF. The DNA for the CDR3 is TGTGCCAGTAGTCGCCAGGGCTGGGGTAACTATGGCTACACCTTC.

The chain carries TRBV28 and TRBJ1-4, with TRBD1 as a possible D gene (5 bases). CDR3 size: 15 residues. Germline V gene data show CDR1 as MDHEN and CDR2 as SYDVKM. V shed 6 bases and J shed 2 bases, with 13 bases lying between them. CDR3 nucleotide sequence: TGTGCCAGCAGCCATGGGGGGTCCACTAATGAAAAACTGTTTTTT. Amino acids: CASSHGGSTNEKLFF.

This clone was picked up one time. This sequence joins TRBV7-9 and TRBJ1-3, with 7 positions matching TRBD1. After removal of 6 bases from V and 4 bases from J, the junction contained 9 bases not matched to a gene. Germline V CDR1 and CDR2: SEHNR, FQNEAQ (reference sequence). This CDR3 is built from 15 residues. CDR3 protein: CASSNRGISGNTIYF. CDR3 DNA sequence: TGTGCCAGCAGTAACAGGGGAATCTCGGGAAACACCATATATTTT.

This chain uses TRBV14 with TRBJ2-7, with 7 bases that match TRBD2. Germline V gene sequence: CDR1 SGHDN, CDR2 FVKESK. V shed 3 bases, J shed 7 bases, and the junction held 15 bases outside the gene matches. This CDR3 region has 16 residues. The CDR3 region is CASSHLPGLRRREQYF. CDR3 bases: TGTGCCAGCAGCCACTTACCGGGACTACGGCGTAGGGAGCAGTACTTC.

The J gene is TRBJ1-4, the V gene TRBV21-1; the table's D call of TRBD1 was not tested on the DNA. TRBV21-1 is deemed a pseudogene. The CDR3 contains 16 residues. DNA for the CDR3: TGTGCCAGCAGCAAAGAGAACAGGGGCCGAAATGAAAAACTGTTTTTT. It specifies CASSKENRGRNEKLFF.

CDR3 nucleotide sequence: TGTGCCAGCAAAAGCGCCGGGGGTCGGGACACCGGGGAGCTGTTTTTT. This translates into CASKSAGGRDTGELFF. V and J are TRBV2 and TRBJ2-2; TRBD2 is a possible D gene (6 bases). Per germline, CDR1 SNHLY and CDR2 FYNNEI. This CDR3 region has 16 residues. The ends were cut back, 7 bases at V and 3 bases at J, with 18 bases in the middle.

The gene calls are TRBV5-6 and TRBJ1-1, with 8 bases matching TRBD1. Looked up from germline, CDR1 is SGHDT and CDR2 is YYEEEE. Losses at the gene ends were 3 bases for V and 5 bases for J; bases not matched to a gene: 9. The CDR3 spans 15 residues. The CDR3 sequence is CASSWAGTGETEAFF. In DNA, the CDR3 is TGTGCCAGCAGCTGGGCCGGGACAGGAGAGACTGAAGCTTTCTTT.

J is TRBJ1-5 and V is TRBV6-1; D remains ambiguous. From germline, CDR1 is MNHNS and CDR2 SASEGT. The CDR3 has 13 residues. Trimming cost V 4 bases and J 2 bases, with 6 bases left between them. The CDR3 here is CASSVIGNQPQHF. The CDR3, as DNA: TGTGCCAGCAGTGTAATAGGCAATCAGCCCCAGCATTTT.

J is TRBJ2-7 and V is TRBV11-2; no clear D gene. This CDR3 has 14 residues. Between the trimmed V and J ends, which lost 1 base and 0 bases, there was a span of 7 bases. The germline V gene has CDR1 SGHAT and CDR2 FQNNGV. CDR3 DNA sequence: TGTGCCAGCAGCTTAGGTTCTCTCTCCTACGAGCAGTACTTC. It codes for CASSLGSLSYEQYF.

The rearrangement uses TRBV5-1 and TRBJ2-3; TRBD1 matches 9 bases. Trimming cost V 4 bases and J 5 bases; bases outside gene matches: 5. The germline CDR1 and CDR2 sequences are SGHRS and YFSETQ. This CDR3 region has 14 residues. The CDR3 reads CASSTGTGKDTQYF. The CDR3, as DNA: TGCGCCAGCAGCACCGGGACAGGGAAAGATACGCAGTATTTT.

This sequence joins TRBV7-2 and TRBJ2-7; TRBD1 matches 8 bases. Germline V lookup: CDR1 SGHTA, CDR2 FQGNSA. The CDR3 sequence is 14 residues long. Trimming cost V 5 bases and J 5 bases; bases outside gene matches: 8. The CDR3: CASSADRGRDEQYF. The CDR3 nucleotides are TGTGCCAGCAGCGCAGACAGGGGACGGGACGAGCAGTACTTC.

The chain recombines TRBV7-3 with TRBJ2-3; D is possibly TRBD1 (6 bases). The germline gives CDR1 SGHTA, CDR2 FQGTGA. CDR3 size: 15 residues. V was cut by 2 bases and J by 5 bases, with 14 bases left in between. The CDR3 bases are TGTGCCAGCAGCTTACTTGGGGGCAAGGTAGATACGCAGTATTTT. Amino acid sequence: CASSLLGGKVDTQYF.

As to this clone: The junction departs from germline at one end; a sequencing error may be responsible. The CDR3 coding sequence is TGTGCCAGCAGTTTAGGGCTGCAAGGGACCCAGTACTTC. This gives the protein CASSLGLQGTQYF. The V call is TRBV27, the J call TRBJ2-5, with D unclear. Germline-derived CDR1 and CDR2 are MNHEY and SMNVEV (reference sequence). The CDR3 is 13 residues long.

This chain links TRBV29-1 with TRBJ2-5; 7 bases map to TRBD1. V shed 6 bases, J shed 2 bases, and the junction held 6 bases outside the gene matches. CDR3 length: 13 amino acids. Germline V gene sequence: CDR1 SQVTM, CDR2 ANQGSEA. The CDR3 DNA sequence: TGCAGCGTCTCACAGGGGCCTCAAGAGACCCAGTACTTC. The encoded protein is CSVSQGPQETQYF.

This chain links TRBV5-6 with TRBJ1-2, with TRBD1 as a possible D gene (6 bases). V lost 4 bases to trimming and J lost 8 bases, with 21 bases between them. This CDR3 spans 15 amino acids. In germline, CDR1 is SGHDT, CDR2 YYEEEE. CDR3 region: CASSPGTIYIQGYTF. CDR3 DNA: TGTGCCAGCAGCCCCGGGACAATCTATATCCAAGGCTACACCTTC.

This clone was observed a single time. The chain recombines TRBV27 with TRBJ2-1, with 7 bases that match TRBD2. Germline V CDR1 and CDR2: MNHEY, SMNVEV (reference sequence). The V segment lost 4 bases and the J segment 0 bases; nucleotides outside the gene matches: 3. This CDR3 has 15 amino acids. CDR3 nucleotides: TGTGCCAGCAGTTCACGCGGGAGCTCCTACAATGAGCAGTTCTTC. Protein: CASSSRGSSYNEQFF.

The chain has TRBV7-3 and TRBJ2-1; the match to TRBD2 covers 7 bases. The CDR3 extends over 16 amino acids. CDR1 is SGHTA and CDR2 is FQGTGA in the germline V gene. Trimming removed 1 base from V and 5 bases from J; junction bases left unmatched: 8. CDR3 loop: CASSLNHGLGDNEQFF. The CDR3 DNA follows: TGTGCCAGCAGCTTAAATCATGGACTAGGTGACAATGAGCAGTTCTTC.

This chain links TRBV19 with TRBJ1-2, with 7 bases identical to TRBD1. V lost 6 bases to trimming and J lost 4 bases; unmatched junction nucleotides: 2. CDR1 and CDR2 (germline): LNHDA, SQIVND (reference sequence). This CDR3 has 12 amino acids. CDR3 protein: CASSDRAYGYTF. In nucleotides, the CDR3 is TGTGCCAGTAGCGACAGGGCCTATGGCTACACCTTC.

The V and J genes are TRBV29-1 and TRBJ2-3; 9 bases agree with TRBD2. With 2 bases clipped from V and 2 bases from J, the junction kept 5 bases outside the gene matches. Germline CDR1 reads SQVTM; CDR2 reads ANQGSEA. The CDR3 loop spans 15 amino acids. The CDR3 DNA follows: TGCAGCGTTGAAAAAGCGGGGGGCCTCACAGATACGCAGTATTTT. It yields the protein CSVEKAGGLTDTQYF.